The next 32 T cell receptor beta chains were all read from a single sample in a study of OX40 agonist ivuxolimab in advanced cancers. Sequencing used immunoSEQ multiplex PCR; TCRdb keeps in-frame clones, though not all of them. This sample has tens of thousands of clones, with roughly 90% found just once. The sequencing here drew on CD4+ or CD8+ T cells sorted from blood, taken in a trial of the OX40 agonist ivuxolimab. Every receptor here comes from an adult with an advanced solid tumor such as melanoma, head and neck, liver or kidney cancer.

This clone was observed once. CDR3 residues: CATSSTTGGRETQYF. The CDR3 nucleotides read TGTGCCACCAGCTCGACAACAGGGGGCAGAGAGACCCAGTACTTC. This sequence joins TRBV15 and TRBJ2-5, with TRBD1 identical over 9 bases. The CDR3 loop spans 15 amino acids. The V gene end was trimmed by 5 bases and the J gene end by 4 bases; junction bases not matched to a gene: 8. The germline CDR1 and CDR2 sequences are LNHNV and YYDKDF (reference sequence).

This chain connects TRBV5-1 to TRBJ2-7; 13 bases map to TRBD2. CDR1 and CDR2 (germline): SGHRS, YFSETQ. The CDR3 totals 17 residues. The trim removed 3 bases at V and 5 bases at J, leaving 11 bases unmatched. In DNA form, the CDR3 reads TGCGCCAGCAGCTCCGGACTAGCGGGGGTGGTTGGCGACGAGCAGTACTTC. This gives the protein CASSSGLAGVVGDEQYF.

V gene TRBV27 combines with J gene TRBJ2-4; TRBD1 is a possible D gene (5 bases). The V end lost 7 bases, the J end lost 6 bases, and 19 bases lay between the germline ends. Germline-derived CDR1 and CDR2 are MNHEY and SMNVEV (reference sequence). The CDR3 totals 15 residues. Here the CDR3 DNA reads TGTGCCAGCAAGGGGTCCTCCGGGTTCCGAAACATTCAGTACTTC. Amino acids: CASKGSSGFRNIQYF.

The V call is TRBV5-1, the J call TRBJ2-5; 9 bases align to TRBD2. The CDR3 runs 16 residues. The germline CDR1 and CDR2 sequences are SGHRS and YFSETQ. The trim removed 5 bases at V and 5 bases at J, leaving 13 bases unmatched. The chain's CDR3 is CASRYSSGGPSETQYF. In DNA, the CDR3 is TGCGCCAGCAGATATTCAAGCGGGGGGCCGTCGGAGACCCAGTACTTC. The full variable domain, completed using reference TRBV5-1 and TRBJ2-5, is KAGVTQTPRYLIKTRGQQVTLSCSPISGHRSVSWYQQTPGQGLQFLFEYFSETQRNKGNFPGRFSGRQFSNSRSEMNVSTLELGDSALYLCASRYSSGGPSETQYFGPGTRLLVL.

The genes are TRBV7-8 and TRBJ2-7, with D perhaps TRBD2 (5 bases). The germline V gene has CDR1 SGHVS and CDR2 FQNEAQ. CDR3 length: 14 amino acids. Deletions cut 3 bases from V and 0 bases from J, with 9 bases between. CDR3 bases: TGTGCCAGCAGCTTCGACACTAGCTCCTACGAGCAGTACTTC. Translated: CASSFDTSSYEQYF.

The V gene is TRBV7-8, the J gene TRBJ1-3; possible D gene TRBD1, 5 bases. Germline CDR1 is SGHVS and CDR2 is FQNEAQ. The CDR3 extends over 15 amino acids. V dropped 5 bases and J dropped 3 bases, with 14 bases sitting between them. In DNA form, the CDR3 reads TGTGCCAGCAGCCCTCCTGGGACTGGTGGAAACACCATATATTTT. It encodes CASSPPGTGGNTIYF.

The chain has TRBV5-4 and TRBJ1-5; D unclear. The CDR3 is made up of 14 amino acids. Germline V gene sequence: CDR1 SGHNT, CDR2 YYREEE (reference sequence). V dropped 0 bases and J dropped 0 bases, with 4 bases sitting between them. DNA for the CDR3: TGTGCCAGCAGCTTGGACGGTAGCAATCAGCCCCAGCATTTT. Its translation is CASSLDGSNQPQHF.

The CDR3 is CASSEIEVNTEAFF. DNA for the CDR3: TGTGCCAGCAGTGAGATTGAAGTGAACACTGAAGCTTTCTTT. The chain uses TRBV2 and TRBJ1-1; D remains ambiguous. There are 14 residues in the CDR3. Germline CDR1 and CDR2: SNHLY and FYNNEI. V gave up 3 bases and J gave up 0 bases, with 8 bases separating them.

The gene calls are TRBV5-8 and TRBJ2-3, with D perhaps TRBD2 (5 bases). The CDR3 covers 16 residues. The V and J ends lost 4 bases and 0 bases respectively, with 15 bases between them. Germline CDR1 is SGHTS and CDR2 is YDEGEE. CDR3 nucleotide sequence: TGTGCCAGCAGCCCCCGAGGGAGTCTAAGCACAGATACGCAGTATTTT. It translates to CASSPRGSLSTDTQYF. The whole variable domain, filled in from reference TRBV5-8 and TRBJ2-3, reads EAGVTQSPTHLIKTRGQQATLRCSPISGHTSVYWYQQALGLGLQFLLWYDEGEERNRGNFPPRFSGRQFPNYSSELNVNALELEDSALYLCASSPRGSLSTDTQYFGPGTRLTVL.

This chain uses TRBV29-1 with TRBJ1-6; 7 bases line up with TRBD1. This CDR3 is 14 amino acids long. CDR1 SQVTM and CDR2 ANQGSEA come from the germline V gene. V was pared by 6 bases and J by 0 bases, with 2 bases of the junction left unmatched. The CDR3: CSVRQGSYNSPLHF. CDR3 DNA: TGCAGCGTGAGACAGGGCTCCTATAATTCACCCCTCCACTTT.

The chain couples TRBV7-2 to TRBJ1-2; D gene ambiguous. Germline V gene lookup returns CDR1 SGHTA and CDR2 FQGNSA. The CDR3 is made up of 15 amino acids. Trimming cost V 6 bases and J 5 bases, with 19 bases left between them. The CDR3 spells CASSPTRELGYGYTF. CDR3 DNA: TGTGCCAGCAGTCCAACCCGTGAGCTAGGGTATGGCTACACCTTC.

The V gene is TRBV6-1, the J gene TRBJ1-3, with TRBD1 as a possible D gene (6 bases). The CDR3 is made up of 13 amino acids. Germline values: CDR1 MNHNS, CDR2 SASEGT. Trimming removed 9 bases at V and 4 bases at J, with 13 bases between. CDR3 region: CASVRGSGNTIYF. The CDR3, as DNA: TGTGCCAGTGTCAGGGGTTCCGGAAACACCATATATTTT.

V and J are TRBV7-9 and TRBJ1-1, with D perhaps matching TRBD1 (5 bases). Per germline, CDR1 SEHNR and CDR2 FQNEAQ (reference sequence). There are 14 residues in the CDR3. Trimming pared 3 bases from V and 1 base from J, leaving 9 bases between. The CDR3 loop is CASSFQGTNTEAFF. CDR3 sequence (DNA): TGTGCCAGCAGCTTCCAGGGCACGAACACTGAAGCTTTCTTT.

The chain recombines TRBV4-3 with TRBJ1-4; a possible D gene is TRBD1 (6 bases). Between the trimmed V and J ends, which lost 4 bases and 7 bases, there was a span of 16 bases. Germline CDR1 LGHNA, CDR2 YSLEER. This CDR3 has 15 residues. In DNA, the CDR3 is TGCGCCAGCAGCCTTCTTCGGACAGTTTCTGAAAAACTGTTTTTT. It is translated as CASSLLRTVSEKLFF.

This chain links TRBV28 with TRBJ2-2; maybe TRBD1 (5 bases). CDR3 length: 16 amino acids. Trimming took 8 bases from V and 5 from J, leaving 21 bases between them. Germline lookup yields CDR1 MDHEN and CDR2 SYDVKM. DNA for the CDR3: TGTGCCAGCTTACGACAGTGGTCTAAAAATACCGGGGAGCTGTTTTTT. Residues: CASLRQWSKNTGELFF.

The chain employs TRBV9 and TRBJ1-1; 8 nucleotides match TRBD1. CDR3 length equals 14 residues. Looked up from germline, CDR1 is SGDLS and CDR2 is YYNGEE. J lost 5 bases, V lost 3 bases, and 6 bases had no gene match. CDR3 residues: CASSALTGATEAFF. The DNA of the CDR3 is TGTGCCAGCAGCGCCCTGACAGGGGCGACTGAAGCTTTCTTT.

The chain joins TRBV7-9 to TRBJ2-1, with D unresolved. V lost 2 bases, J lost 2 bases, and 7 bases lay in between. The CDR3 contains 14 residues. CDR1 is SEHNR, CDR2 FQNEAQ, per germline (reference sequence). This CDR3 reads CASSLPQTYNEQFF. In DNA, the CDR3 is TGTGCCAGCAGCTTACCCCAAACCTACAATGAGCAGTTCTTC.

The chain employs TRBV9 and TRBJ1-4; D gene unclear. CDR3 length: 13 amino acids. V shed 3 bases and J shed 6 bases, with 9 bases lying between them. Germline CDR1 and CDR2: SGDLS and YYNGEE. The CDR3 loop reads CASSARPDEKLFF. For the CDR3, the DNA is TGTGCCAGCAGCGCGAGACCGGATGAAAAACTGTTTTTT.

The CDR3 nucleotides are TGTGCCAGCAGTACAGATCAGCCCCAGCATTTT. As protein: CASSTDQPQHF. The chain joins TRBV6-5 to TRBJ1-5; the D is unclear. Germline CDR1 MNHEY, CDR2 SVGAGI. The V gene lost 5 bases and the J gene lost 5 bases, with 4 bases spanning the gap. This CDR3 region has 11 residues.

This chain links TRBV6-6 with TRBJ1-2; the D gene is possibly TRBD1 (5 bases). The CDR3 spans 14 residues. Germline loops: CDR1 MNHNY, CDR2 SVGAGI (reference sequence). The V and J ends lost 6 bases and 4 bases respectively, with 15 bases between them. CDR3 in DNA: TGTGCCAGCAGCTCCGTGGGACGGATCTATGGCTACACCTTC. This translates into CASSSVGRIYGYTF.

The gene calls are TRBV7-2 and TRBJ1-1; possibly TRBD1 for D (6 bases). With 7 bases removed from V and 1 base from J, the gap between germline ends came to 19 bases. The CDR3 contains 16 residues. In germline, CDR1 is SGHTA, CDR2 FQGNSA. The CDR3 loop is CASTPDDRTPNTEAFF. As DNA, the CDR3 is TGTGCCAGCACCCCCGACGACAGGACCCCGAACACTGAAGCTTTCTTT.

The rearrangement links TRBV7-2 to TRBJ1-1; TRBD1 aligns across 9 bases. Looked up from germline, CDR1 is SGHTA and CDR2 is FQGNSA. The CDR3 is 14 amino acids. V shed 7 bases and J 4 bases; nucleotides not matched to a gene: 7. For the CDR3, the DNA is TGTGCCAGCACCATCGGACAGGGGTTCACTGAAGCTTTCTTT. Translating it yields CASTIGQGFTEAFF.

The chain has TRBV9 and TRBJ1-2; 10 bases agree with TRBD1. The CDR3 covers 14 residues. The germline gives CDR1 SGDLS, CDR2 YYNGEE. V trimming: 4 bases; J trimming: 2 bases; junction bases outside the gene matches: 2. CDR3 protein: CASSWDRGNYGYTF. The CDR3 DNA is TGTGCCAGCAGCTGGGACAGGGGAAACTATGGCTACACCTTC. Full variable domain (outside the CDR3, taken from reference TRBV9 and TRBJ1-2): DSGVTQTPKHLITATGQRVTLRCSPRSGDLSVYWYQQSLDQGLQFLIQYYNGEERAKGNILERFSAQQFPDLHSELNLSSLELGDSALYFCASSWDRGNYGYTFGSGTRLTVV.

The chain combines TRBV6-5 with TRBJ2-1, with D possibly matching TRBD1 (6 bases). CDR1 is MNHEY and CDR2 is SVGAGI in the germline V gene. The CDR3 spans 14 residues. V was shortened by 3 bases and J by 12 bases, with 18 bases between the two germline ends. The CDR3 nucleotides are TGTGCCAGCAGTTATAAGGCCCAGGAGGACAGGCAGTTCTTC. It codes for CASSYKAQEDRQFF.

The chain couples TRBV10-3 to TRBJ2-2; 9 bases align to TRBD1. Germline V lookup: CDR1 ENHRY, CDR2 SYGVKD. Trimming at V came to 7 bases and at J to 2 bases, leaving 5 bases not matched to a gene. The CDR3 is 15 residues long. CDR3 bases: TGTGCCATCAATAAGGGACAGGGAAACACCGGGGAGCTGTTTTTT. Protein product: CAINKGQGNTGELFF.

This sequence joins TRBV5-6 and TRBJ1-5, with TRBD1 matching over 9 bases. Germline CDR1 and CDR2: SGHDT and YYEEEE. The J segment lost 4 bases and the V segment lost 2 bases, leaving 4 bases of the junction unmatched. The CDR3 extends over 15 amino acids. CDR3 amino acids: CASSFGTGINQPQHF. DNA of the CDR3: TGTGCCAGCAGCTTTGGGACAGGGATTAATCAGCCCCAGCATTTT. The full variable domain, its missing parts supplied by reference TRBV5-6 and TRBJ1-5, is DAGVTQSPTHLIKTRGQQVTLRCSPKSGHDTVSWYQQALGQGPQFIFQYYEEEERQRGNFPDRFSGHQFPNYSSELNVNALLLGDSALYLCASSFGTGINQPQHFGDGTRLSIL.

The genes are TRBV6-5 and TRBJ2-4, with D tentatively TRBD1 (6 bases). Germline V gene sequence: CDR1 MNHEY, CDR2 SVGAGI. The CDR3 extends over 14 amino acids. With 6 bases removed from V and 6 bases from J, the gap between germline ends came to 15 bases. The CDR3 is CASRLQGVANIQYF. DNA of the CDR3: TGTGCCAGCAGACTACAGGGAGTAGCAAACATTCAGTACTTC.

The genes are TRBV29-1 and TRBJ1-2; 11 nucleotides line up with TRBD1. Germline V gene sequence: CDR1 SQVTM, CDR2 ANQGSEA. V lost 5 bases to trimming and J lost 2 bases; unmatched junction nucleotides: 10. The CDR3 contains 16 residues. The CDR3 protein is CSVNRDRGFGNYGYTF. CDR3 nucleotide sequence: TGCAGCGTTAACCGGGACAGGGGGTTCGGAAACTATGGCTACACCTTC.

This chain uses TRBV5-1 with TRBJ2-2; D is perhaps TRBD2 (7 bases). Per germline, CDR1 SGHRS and CDR2 YFSETQ. V was cut by 3 bases and J by 3 bases, with 12 bases left in between. This CDR3 has 15 amino acids. CDR3 sequence: CASSSQGRDTGELFF. CDR3 DNA sequence: TGCGCCAGCAGCTCGCAGGGGAGGGACACCGGGGAGCTGTTTTTT.

The rearrangement links TRBV5-3 to TRBJ2-5, with 8 bases lining up with TRBD1. TRBV5-3 is marked as an open reading frame, function uncertain. This CDR3 is 15 amino acids long. V trimming: 5 bases; J trimming: 0 bases; junction bases outside the gene matches: 6. The CDR3 spells CARSFPGGYQETQYF. CDR3 nucleotides: TGTGCCAGAAGTTTCCCAGGGGGCTACCAAGAGACCCAGTACTTC.

This rearrangement joins TRBV27 to TRBJ2-4; D is possibly TRBD2 (5 bases). There are 13 residues in the CDR3. V lost 5 bases, J lost 3 bases, and 8 bases lay in between. Germline V gene data show CDR1 as MNHEY and CDR2 as SMNVEV (reference sequence). The DNA for the CDR3 is TGTGCCAGCAGTCGGGAATACAAAAACATTCAGTACTTC. Translation: CASSREYKNIQYF.

The rearrangement uses TRBV4-1 and TRBJ2-3, with D perhaps matching TRBD2 (5 bases). Germline CDR1 MGHRA, CDR2 YSYEKL. Trimming took 4 bases from V and 0 from J, leaving 11 bases between them. CDR3 length equals 15 residues. CDR3 bases: TGCGCCAGCAGCCTCCACGGACTCAGCACAGATACGCAGTATTTT. Encoded protein: CASSLHGLSTDTQYF.